The clone carrying this T cell receptor (beta chain) was recorded many times. This entry comes from a study of identical twins. TCRdb re-called the 5' RACE reads through MiXCR, storing one row per CDR3 protein. This table has about 200,000 distinct CDR3 sequences, roughly a tenth appearing once. The germline V gene encodes CDR1 DFQATT and CDR2 SNEGSKA (reference sequence). V lost 7 bases to trimming and J lost 6 bases; unmatched junction nucleotides: 11. This CDR3 contains 14 residues. Sequencing was carried out using memory (CD45RO+) T cells sorted from blood. This receptor was identified in a woman aged 18-35 years in good health. The rearrangement links TRBV20-1 to TRBJ2-1; 8 bases are a match to TRBD1. The CDR3, as DNA: TGCAGTGGAATAGGACAGGGTGGGGTCAATGAGCAGTTCTTC. Residues: CSGIGQGGVNEQFF.